These T cell receptor beta chains were read from a single sample in a study of cytomegalovirus exposure and HLA in healthy donors. Data came from immunoSEQ multiplex PCR; TCRdb stores just in-frame clones and leaves some out. The listing records around 200,000 clones. The specimen was PBMCs. Receptors originate from a woman aged 25 to 39 in good health and CMV-seropositive. Both conserved end residues are part of each CDR3. The order of the fields is D gene, J gene, V gene, CDR3 length, CDR3 protein, CDR3 DNA. D genes are given only for firm matches.

>-|TRBJ2-7|TRBV5-6|15
CASREWDKVTDEQYF
TGTGCCAGCAGAGAGTGGGACAAGGTTACCGACGAGCAGTACTTC
>TRBD1|TRBJ1-2|TRBV7-9|15
CASSELRQGENGYTF
TGTGCCAGCAGCGAGCTGCGACAGGGGGAGAATGGCTACACCTTC
>-|TRBJ1-5|TRBV30|15
CAWSLGEGLAQPQHF
TGTGCCTGGAGTCTCGGGGAAGGGCTAGCTCAGCCCCAGCATTTT
>TRBD1|TRBJ1-1|TRBV5-1|13
CASSAQQGGEAFF
TGCGCCAGCAGCGCCCAACAGGGGGGTGAAGCTTTCTTT
>-|TRBJ1-1|TRBV4-1|16
CASSQFAGVGDTEAFF
TGCGCCAGCAGCCAATTTGCAGGGGTTGGGGACACTGAAGCTTTCTTT
>TRBD1|TRBJ2-1|TRBV10-3|14
CATRGDRADNEQFF
TGTGCCACCAGGGGGGACAGGGCCGACAATGAGCAGTTCTTC
>TRBD1|TRBJ1-6|TRBV9|15
CASSLRTGTGSPLHF
TGTGCCAGCAGCCTTCGGACAGGGACGGGCTCACCCCTCCACTTT
>TRBD2|TRBJ2-1|TRBV10-3|16
CAISVPGTSGYNEQFF
TGTGCCATCAGTGTACCGGGGACTAGCGGATACAATGAGCAGTTCTTC
>TRBD1|TRBJ2-7|TRBV5-1|14
CASSLAGGGDEQYF
TGCGCCAGCAGCTTGGCAGGGGGCGGGGACGAGCAGTACTTC
>-|TRBJ2-7|TRBV21-1|17
CASSKKVRQGASYEQYF
TGTGCCAGCAGCAAAAAGGTGAGACAGGGGGCCTCCTACGAGCAGTACTTC
>TRBD2|TRBJ2-3|TRBV19|15
CASRPTSGSTDTQYF
TGTGCCAGTAGACCTACTAGCGGTAGCACAGATACGCAGTATTTT
>-|TRBJ1-1|TRBV7-2|15
CASSPMGGLNTEAFF
TGTGCCAGCAGCCCCATGGGAGGGCTGAACACTGAAGCTTTCTTT
>-|TRBJ2-7|TRBV10-1|14
CASSDPSRSYEQYF
TGCGCCAGCAGTGACCCTAGCCGCTCCTACGAGCAGTACTTC
>-|TRBJ1-4|TRBV10-3|14
CAISESQGIEKLFF
TGTGCCATCAGTGAGTCACAGGGAATTGAAAAACTGTTTTTT
>-|TRBJ2-1|TRBV5-1|15
CASSEDSLAYNEQFF
TGCGCCAGCAGCGAGGATTCACTTGCCTACAATGAGCAGTTCTTC
>-|TRBJ2-1|TRBV5-1|15
CASSLDSSPYNEQFF
TGCGCCAGCAGCTTGGACTCTTCTCCCTACAATGAGCAGTTCTTC
>TRBD2|TRBJ2-1|TRBV6-5|15
CASSGGLAFYNEQFF
TGTGCCAGCAGTGGGGGACTAGCGTTCTACAATGAGCAGTTCTTC
>TRBD1|TRBJ1-5|TRBV7-9|14
CASSPETGNQPQHF
TGTGCCAGCAGCCCCGAGACAGGGAATCAGCCCCAGCATTTT
>-|TRBJ2-7|TRBV6-6|13
CASSRQQGYEQYF
TGTGCCAGCAGTCGCCAACAGGGCTACGAGCAGTACTTC
>-|TRBJ2-4|TRBV19|14
CASSPSLQGNIQYF
TGTGCCAGTAGTCCCTCTCTCCAGGGAAACATTCAGTACTTC
>-|TRBJ1-2|TRBV7-9|15
CASSSRQNTNYGYTF
TGTGCCAGCAGCTCCCGACAAAACACTAACTATGGCTACACCTTC
>TRBD1|TRBJ1-1|TRBV9|13
CASSPGTGGEAFF
TGTGCCAGCAGCCCAGGGACAGGGGGTGAAGCTTTCTTT
>TRBD1|TRBJ2-6|TRBV11-2|18
CASSSLDRGGSGANVLTF
TGTGCCAGCAGCTCCCTAGACAGGGGAGGATCTGGGGCCAACGTCCTGACTTTC
>-|TRBJ1-5|TRBV21-1|16
CASSKERDRVVQPQHF
TGTGCCAGCAGCAAGGAAAGAGACAGGGTGGTTCAGCCCCAGCATTTT
>TRBD2|TRBJ2-6|TRBV27|17
CASSPRTSRSGANVLTF
TGTGCCAGCAGTCCGCGGACTAGCAGATCTGGGGCCAACGTCCTGACTTTC
>TRBD1|TRBJ1-2|TRBV19|14
CASSFQTGDYGYTF
TGTGCCAGTAGTTTCCAAACAGGGGACTATGGCTACACCTTC
>-|TRBJ1-2|TRBV7-2|14
CASNFPDSFYGYTF
TGTGCCAGCAACTTCCCGGACAGTTTCTATGGCTACACCTTC
>-|TRBJ2-1|TRBV7-8|15
CASSLEGGETNEQFF
TGTGCCAGCAGCTTAGAGGGGGGGGAAACCAATGAGCAGTTCTTC
>TRBD1|TRBJ1-5|TRBV7-2|15
CASSLQQGPNQPQHF
TGTGCCAGCAGCTTACAACAGGGGCCCAATCAGCCCCAGCATTTT
>TRBD1|TRBJ1-5|TRBV4-2|15
CASSQGQGANQPQHF
TGTGCCAGCAGCCAAGGACAGGGAGCGAATCAGCCCCAGCATTTT
>-|TRBJ1-6|TRBV29-1|14
CSVRGSSYNSPLHF
TGCAGCGTTCGTGGCAGCTCCTATAATTCACCCCTCCACTTT
>TRBD2|TRBJ2-1|TRBV7-6|15
CASSTGTSVYNEQFF
TGTGCCAGCAGCACCGGGACTAGCGTCTACAATGAGCAGTTCTTC
>TRBD1|TRBJ1-2|TRBV5-1|15
CASSVTGGEAYGYTF
TGCGCCAGCAGCGTGACAGGGGGCGAAGCCTATGGCTACACCTTC
>-|TRBJ2-1|TRBV30|12
CAWSEPLHKKFF
TGTGCCTGGAGCGAACCGCTCCACAAGAAGTTCTTC
>-|TRBJ2-1|TRBV7-2|17
CASSLPQGRPGYNEQFF
TGTGCCAGCAGCTTACCGCAGGGGCGTCCCGGCTACAATGAGCAGTTCTTC
>TRBD1|TRBJ2-1|TRBV7-8|17
CASSLDKGTATYNEQFF
TGTGCCAGCAGCTTAGATAAGGGGACAGCTACCTACAATGAGCAGTTCTTC
>TRBD1|TRBJ2-2|TRBV2|14
CASAGTGRTGELFF
TGTGCCAGTGCGGGGACAGGGCGCACCGGGGAGCTGTTTTTT
>TRBD1|TRBJ2-3|TRBV7-9|13
CADRGPSTDTQYF
TGTGCCGACAGGGGGCCGAGCACAGATACGCAGTATTTT
>TRBD2|TRBJ2-2|TRBV13|16
CASSRTSGGPTGELFF
TGTGCCAGCAGCCGGACTAGCGGGGGCCCCACCGGGGAGCTGTTTTTT
>TRBD1|TRBJ1-4|TRBV19|14
CASSYRGFNEKLFF
TGTGCCAGTAGTTACAGGGGGTTTAATGAAAAACTGTTTTTT
>TRBD2|TRBJ2-5|TRBV9|16
CASSASSGGQTETQYF
TGTGCCAGCAGCGCTTCTAGCGGGGGGCAGACGGAGACCCAGTACTTC
>-|TRBJ2-1|TRBV28|12
CASISGYNEQFF
TGTGCCAGCATTAGCGGATACAATGAGCAGTTCTTC